This is a list of T cell receptor beta chains from one sample in a study of blood T cell repertoires in COVID-19. Method: immunoSEQ multiplex PCR; TCRdb's copy keeps in-frame clones and lacks some. The sample shows roughly 120,000 clones, about 92% of them seen only once. Sample: peripheral blood. These receptors were obtained from a man in his fifties or sixties with active COVID-19. The conserved cysteine and the conserved F or W are not part of the CDR3 here. Fields, in order: CDR3 length, V gene, CDR3 protein.

11	TRBV7-9	ASSTITAYEQY
13	TRBV2	ASSEVREGTGELF
11	TRBV10-3	AISAEMNTEAF
13	TRBV7-2	ASSPGLAGVDTQY
12	TRBV6-1	ASSEANHRDRYT
12	TRBV19	ASSMTGQNTEAF
13	TRBV15	ATSTSLGGGNEQF
13	TRBV7-8	ASSPGGANTGELF
16	TRBV14	ASSPGLAPTPGTDTQY
14	TRBV9	ASSGWQGPNTGELF
11	TRBV11-2	ASSPQVGNTIY
16	TRBV3-1/TRBV3-2	ASSQDLGTGVGANVLT
11	TRBV29-1	SVLTSGQETQY
9	TRBV9	ASSRGETQY
15	TRBV19	ASTPTEGPRGNSPLH
14	TRBV11-2	ASSLLAGGRTGELF
13	TRBV5-8	ASSHARRKGETQY
11	TRBV5-8	ASSLSQGYEQY
12	TRBV5-5	ASSLQGGNQPQH
14	TRBV4-2	ASSHPRRDSYNEQF
11	TRBV7-9	ASRLAGAETQY
11	TRBV3-1/TRBV3-2	ASSKAGAYGYT
11	TRBV11-2	ASSPDRDYGYT
12	TRBV11-2	ASSQGFSGDTQY
13	TRBV6-4	ASSDPLLSKETQY
15	TRBV28	ASRDSSGFTVTDTQY
16	TRBV30	AWSGQGRGFLTNEKLF
11	TRBV5-1	ASRAGAPNEQF
16	TRBV5-1	ASSWPYEAGGVPDTQY
11	TRBV5-1	ASSIQGPNEQY
15	TRBV15	ATSREASGGLADTQY
13	TRBV9	ASSVGQGTVAEAF
14	TRBV19	ASSLTPRGLGNTIY
12	TRBV12-5	ASGSGQGNQPQH
14	TRBV5-4	ASSHPGEASYNEQF
12	TRBV6-5	ASSSTGEVSPLH
11	TRBV25-1	ASSEWNSYGYT
12	TRBV3-1/TRBV3-2	ASSYGQVNTEAF
13	TRBV4-1	ASSTGQGIYNEQF
13	TRBV6-5	ASSYGTGSNYGYT
13	TRBV27	ASSLKDTGSYEQY